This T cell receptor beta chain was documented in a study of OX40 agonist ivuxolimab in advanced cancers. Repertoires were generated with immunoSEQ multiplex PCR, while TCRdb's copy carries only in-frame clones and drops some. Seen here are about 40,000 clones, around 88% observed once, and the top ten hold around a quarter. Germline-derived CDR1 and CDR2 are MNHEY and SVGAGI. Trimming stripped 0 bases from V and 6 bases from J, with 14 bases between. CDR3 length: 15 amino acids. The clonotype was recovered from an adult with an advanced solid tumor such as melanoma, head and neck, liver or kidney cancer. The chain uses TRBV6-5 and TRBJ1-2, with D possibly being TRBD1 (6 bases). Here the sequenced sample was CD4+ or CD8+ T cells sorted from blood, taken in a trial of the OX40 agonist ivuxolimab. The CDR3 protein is CASSYSPGAVDGYTF. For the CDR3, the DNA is TGTGCCAGCAGTTACTCGCCGGGGGCGGTGGATGGCTACACCTTC.